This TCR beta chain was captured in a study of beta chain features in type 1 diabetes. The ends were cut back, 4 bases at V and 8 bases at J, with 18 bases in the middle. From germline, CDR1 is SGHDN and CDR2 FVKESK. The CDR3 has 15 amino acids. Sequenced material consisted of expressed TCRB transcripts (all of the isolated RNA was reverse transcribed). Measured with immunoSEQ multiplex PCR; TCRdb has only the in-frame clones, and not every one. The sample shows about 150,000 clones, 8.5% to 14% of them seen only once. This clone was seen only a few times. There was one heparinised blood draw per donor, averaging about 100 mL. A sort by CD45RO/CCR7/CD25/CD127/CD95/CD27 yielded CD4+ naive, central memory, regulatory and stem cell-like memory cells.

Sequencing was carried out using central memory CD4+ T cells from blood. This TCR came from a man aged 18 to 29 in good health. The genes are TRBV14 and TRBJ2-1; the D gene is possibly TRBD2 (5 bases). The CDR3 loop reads CASSPFPEGFDEQFF. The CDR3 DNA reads TGTGCCAGCAGCCCCTTTCCTGAGGGATTCGATGAGCAGTTCTTC. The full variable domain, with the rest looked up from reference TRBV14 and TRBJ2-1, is EAGVTQFPSHSVIEKGQTVTLRCDPISGHDNLYWYRRVMGKEIKFLLHFVKESKQDESGMPNNRFLAERTGGTYSTLKVQPAELEDSGVYFCASSPFPEGFDEQFFGPGTRLTVL.